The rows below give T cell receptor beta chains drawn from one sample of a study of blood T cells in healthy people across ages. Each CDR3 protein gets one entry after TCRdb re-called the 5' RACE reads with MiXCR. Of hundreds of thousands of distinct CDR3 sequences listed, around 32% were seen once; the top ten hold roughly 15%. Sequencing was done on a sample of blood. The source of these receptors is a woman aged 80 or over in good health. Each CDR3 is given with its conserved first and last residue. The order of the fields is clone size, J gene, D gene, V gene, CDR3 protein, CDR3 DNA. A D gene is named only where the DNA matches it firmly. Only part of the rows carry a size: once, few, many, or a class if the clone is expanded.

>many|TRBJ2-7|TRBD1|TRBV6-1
CASLGTGFPYEQYF
TGTGCCAGCCTGGGGACAGGGTTTCCCTACGAGCAGTACTTC
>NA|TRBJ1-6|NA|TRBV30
CAWTTLPNSPLHF
TGTGCCTGGACCACCCTACCGAATTCACCCCTCCACTTT
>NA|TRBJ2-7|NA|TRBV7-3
CASSLRCNEQYF
TGTGCCAGCAGCTTACGGTGCAATGAGCAGTACTTC
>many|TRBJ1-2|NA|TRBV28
CASSLMGFDNYGYTF
TGTGCCAGCAGTTTAATGGGTTTCGATAACTATGGCTACACCTTC
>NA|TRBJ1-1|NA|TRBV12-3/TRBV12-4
CASSLTRPMNTEAFF
TGTGCCAGCAGTTTAACGCGGCCGATGAACACTGAAGCTTTCTTT
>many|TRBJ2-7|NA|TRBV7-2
CASSSRGATAEQYF
TGTGCCAGCAGCTCCCGCGGGGCGACAGCGGAGCAGTACTTC
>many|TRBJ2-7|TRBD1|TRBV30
CAWRGGAYNEQYF
TGTGCCTGGAGAGGGGGCGCGTATAACGAGCAGTACTTC
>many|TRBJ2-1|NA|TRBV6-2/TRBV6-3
CASTQTGMGYNEQFF
TGTGCCAGCACACAGACAGGTATGGGTTACAATGAGCAGTTCTTC
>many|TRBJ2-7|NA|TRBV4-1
CASSQGPYEQYF
TGTGCCAGCAGCCAAGGGCCCTACGAGCAGTACTTC
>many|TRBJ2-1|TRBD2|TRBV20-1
CSAMPIAGAYNEQFF
TGCAGTGCGATGCCAATAGCGGGGGCCTACAATGAGCAGTTCTTC
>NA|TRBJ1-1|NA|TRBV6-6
CASSGGQATEAFF
TGTGCCAGCAGCGGGGGGCAGGCCACTGAAGCTTTCTTT
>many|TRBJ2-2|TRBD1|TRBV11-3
CASSSKPGQGSLNTGELFF
TGTGCCAGCAGCTCTAAACCGGGACAGGGCTCCCTGAACACCGGGGAGCTGTTTTTT
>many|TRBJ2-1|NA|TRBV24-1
CATSDPGIGDEQFF
TGTGCCACCAGTGACCCCGGAATAGGCGATGAGCAGTTCTTC
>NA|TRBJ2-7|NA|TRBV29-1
CSVDFPGRPHEQYF
TGCAGCGTTGACTTCCCGGGGAGGCCCCACGAGCAGTACTTC
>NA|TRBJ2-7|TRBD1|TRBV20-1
CSARATGDPYEQYF
TGCAGTGCTAGAGCGACAGGGGACCCCTACGAGCAGTACTTC
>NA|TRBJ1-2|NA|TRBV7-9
CASSLEPRVNYGYTF
TGTGCCAGCAGCTTAGAACCCAGGGTTAACTATGGCTACACCTTC
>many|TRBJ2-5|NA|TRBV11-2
CASSLSGLAWETQYF
TGTGCCAGCAGCTTATCGGGACTGGCTTGGGAGACCCAGTACTTC
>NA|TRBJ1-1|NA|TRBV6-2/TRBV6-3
CASSFRPTEAFF
TGTGCCAGCAGTTTCCGACCGACCGAAGCTTTCTTT
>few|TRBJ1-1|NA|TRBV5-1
CASSSFHRDETEAFF
TGCGCCAGCAGCTCGTTTCACAGGGATGAGACTGAAGCTTTCTTT
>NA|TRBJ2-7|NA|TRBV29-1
CSVEVAFGGRNEQYF
TGCAGCGTTGAAGTAGCCTTTGGGGGGAGGAACGAGCAGTACTTC
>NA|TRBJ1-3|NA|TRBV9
CASSVAGSPSGNTIYF
TGTGCCAGCAGCGTAGCCGGCAGCCCTTCTGGAAACACCATATATTTT
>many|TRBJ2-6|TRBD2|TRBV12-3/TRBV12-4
CASTRGGIASGANVLTF
TGTGCCAGCACCCGGGGGGGAATAGCCTCTGGGGCCAACGTCCTGACTTTC
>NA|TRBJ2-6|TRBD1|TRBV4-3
CASSPGTVRSGANVLTF
TGCGCCAGCAGCCCCGGGACAGTAAGGTCTGGGGCCAACGTCCTGACTTTC
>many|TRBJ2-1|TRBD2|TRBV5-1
CASSWTTSGGINEQFF
TGCGCCAGCAGCTGGACAACTAGCGGGGGGATTAATGAGCAGTTCTTC
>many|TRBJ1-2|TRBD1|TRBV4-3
CASSQDKWTGAYGYTF
TGCGCCAGCAGCCAAGACAAATGGACAGGAGCCTATGGCTACACCTTC
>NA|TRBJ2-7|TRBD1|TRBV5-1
CASRTTPGQGASEQYF
TGCGCCAGCAGGACTACTCCGGGACAGGGGGCGTCCGAGCAGTACTTC
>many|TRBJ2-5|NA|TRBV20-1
CSARVLAGQETQYF
TGCAGTGCTAGAGTTTTGGCGGGGCAAGAGACCCAGTACTTC
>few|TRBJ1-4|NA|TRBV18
CASSPTSGENEKLFF
TGTGCCAGCTCACCCACGTCAGGTGAAAATGAAAAACTGTTTTTT
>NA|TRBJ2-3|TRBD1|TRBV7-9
CASSRGQGRRTADTQYF
TGTGCCAGCAGCCGTGGACAGGGGCGTCGGACCGCAGATACGCAGTATTTT
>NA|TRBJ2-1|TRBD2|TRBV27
CASSFSGSGSYNEQFF
TGTGCCAGCAGTTTCTCAGGGAGCGGGAGCTACAATGAGCAGTTCTTC
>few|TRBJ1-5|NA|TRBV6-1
CASTPPGGHQPQHF
TGTGCCAGCACTCCCCCGGGGGGTCATCAGCCCCAGCATTTT
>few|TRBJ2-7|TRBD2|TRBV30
CAGRLAGVYNEQYF
TGTGCAGGGAGGCTAGCGGGGGTCTACAATGAGCAGTACTTC
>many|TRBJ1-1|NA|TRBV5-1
CASSLSDRRDTEAFF
TGCGCCAGCAGCTTGAGTGACAGGCGGGACACTGAAGCTTTCTTT
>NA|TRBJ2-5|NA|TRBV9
CASSVQPVRGETQYF
TGTGCCAGCAGCGTACAACCGGTGAGGGGTGAGACCCAGTACTTC
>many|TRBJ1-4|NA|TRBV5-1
CASSLSGRGNEKLFF
TGCGCCAGCAGCTTGAGTGGACGGGGTAATGAAAAACTGTTTTTT
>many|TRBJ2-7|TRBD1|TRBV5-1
CASSPTTGQHYEQYF
TGCGCCAGCAGTCCCACCACGGGACAGCACTACGAGCAGTACTTC
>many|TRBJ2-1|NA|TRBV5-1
CASSGLPKLGNEQFF
TGCGCCAGCAGCGGGCTCCCTAAGTTGGGGAATGAGCAGTTCTTC
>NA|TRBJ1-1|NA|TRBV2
CASSAGFTEVFF
TGTGCCAGCAGTGCAGGGTTCACTGAAGTTTTCTTT
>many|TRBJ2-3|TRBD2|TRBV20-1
CSASSGTILEDTQYF
TGCAGTGCTAGTTCCGGGACTATCCTGGAAGATACGCAGTATTTT
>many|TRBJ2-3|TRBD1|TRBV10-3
CAISDKGAADTQYF
TGTGCCATCAGTGACAAGGGGGCAGCAGATACGCAGTATTTT